Listed below are T cell receptor beta chains from one sample, sequenced in a study of blood T cells in healthy people across ages. TCRdb independently ran MiXCR on the 5' RACE reads; one entry per CDR3 protein. The sample has around 780,000 distinct CDR3 sequences; about 61% are singletons. Source material: blood. These receptors were taken from a man in his forties in good health. The CDR3 runs from the conserved cysteine through the conserved F or W. The D gene is left open where the match is weak. Expanded clones are given a class, and other clones once, few, many or no size at all.

d_gene,abundance,v_gene,j_gene,CDR3nt,CDR3aa
-,-,TRBV24-1,TRBJ2-3,TGTGCCACCAGCCAAGATGAGAGGGACATTGATACGCAGTATTTT,CATSQDERDIDTQYF
-,few,TRBV6-6,TRBJ1-2,TGTGCCAGCAGTCAACCCGGGGTCGGCTATGGCTACACCTTC,CASSQPGVGYGYTF
TRBD1,few,TRBV28,TRBJ2-4,TGTGCCAGCAGACGCCCGGGACAGGGGGCCAAAAACATTCAGTACTTC,CASRRPGQGAKNIQYF
TRBD1,-,TRBV29-1,TRBJ2-7,TGCAGCGCTGCCCCACGGGACAGGGGGACCTACGAGCAGTACTTC,CSAAPRDRGTYEQYF
-,-,TRBV7-9,TRBJ1-6,TGTGCCAGTAGCTTAGGGGAGTCCTATAATTCACCCCTCCACTTT,CASSLGESYNSPLHF
-,-,TRBV20-1,TRBJ2-1,TGCAGTGCTAGAGGGGGGGTGGGCCCCCGACTGGTCAATGAGCAGTTCTTC,CSARGGVGPRLVNEQFF
-,-,TRBV6-2/TRBV6-3,TRBJ2-1,TGTGCCAGCAGGACAGACCATAAATCATACAATGAGCAGTTCTTC,CASRTDHKSYNEQFF
TRBD1,-,TRBV6-6,TRBJ1-5,TGTGCCAGCAGGCGACCAGACAGGGGGATTCAGCCCCAGCATTTT,CASRRPDRGIQPQHF
-,-,TRBV5-1,TRBJ2-5,TGCGCCAGCAGCTTGGTGTCCAGGTTTTGGGTCCAAGAGACCCAGTACTTC,CASSLVSRFWVQETQYF
-,few,TRBV7-9,TRBJ2-5,TGTGCCAGCAGCTTTGCCGAGGGAAAGACCCAGTACTTC,CASSFAEGKTQYF
TRBD1,few,TRBV28,TRBJ2-7,TGTGCCAGCAGGCCAGGGGGCCCCTACGAGCAGTACTTC,CASRPGGPYEQYF
TRBD2,-,TRBV20-1,TRBJ2-3,TGCAGTGCTATTCTTCTTGGGGTCGGGGGGACAGATACGCAGTATTTT,CSAILLGVGGTDTQYF
-,-,TRBV4-2,TRBJ1-1,TGTGCCAGCAGCCGCCCTGCGGGCCGGAACACTGAAGCTTTCTTT,CASSRPAGRNTEAFF
-,-,TRBV14,TRBJ2-7,TGTGCCAGCAGCCAATCTGGGTGGCGGGAGCAGTACTTC,CASSQSGWREQYF
-,few,TRBV15,TRBJ2-7,TGTGCCACCAGCAGGGCACCTATCTCCTACGAGCAGTACTTC,CATSRAPISYEQYF
-,few,TRBV7-2,TRBJ2-5,TGTGCCAGCAGCCCGGGGACTTACCAAGAGACCCAGTACTTC,CASSPGTYQETQYF